Included here is one TCR beta chain sequence, with context. This entry belongs to a study of blood T cell repertoires in COVID-19. Across the study: Spain, Italy and the United States supplied samples that represented acute and convalescent COVID-19.

The germline V gene encodes CDR1 MNHEY and CDR2 SVGAGI. This CDR3 is built from 15 residues. With V trimmed by 5 bases and J by 4 bases, 10 bases remained unmatched. Authors' methods: Amplifying reference gene primers gave estimates of nucleated cell counts. Here immunoSEQ multiplex PCR was the method, and the copy in TCRdb shows in-frame clones only, minus some. The V and J calls and the clone size are those of that table, but D and trimming were determined from the DNA. Of some 95,000 clones in the sample, 75% to 90% were seen once. The source of this sequence is a man at least 80 years old with active or convalescent COVID-19. The chain couples TRBV6-5 to TRBJ1-1, with 7 bases aligning to TRBD1. The source material was peripheral blood. The CDR3 region has the DNA TGTGCCAGCAGTCTACGACAGGGCTTTAGCACTGAAGCTTTCTTT. Protein product: CASSLRQGFSTEAFF.